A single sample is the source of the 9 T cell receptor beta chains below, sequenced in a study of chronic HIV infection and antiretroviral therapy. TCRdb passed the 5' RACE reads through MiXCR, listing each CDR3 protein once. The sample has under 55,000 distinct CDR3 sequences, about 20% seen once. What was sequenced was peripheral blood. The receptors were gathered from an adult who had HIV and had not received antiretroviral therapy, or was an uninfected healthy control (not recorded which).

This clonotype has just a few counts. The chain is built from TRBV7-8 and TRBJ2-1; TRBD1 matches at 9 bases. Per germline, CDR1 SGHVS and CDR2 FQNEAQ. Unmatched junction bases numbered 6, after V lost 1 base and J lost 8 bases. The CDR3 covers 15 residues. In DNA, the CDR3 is TGTGCCAGCAGCTTAGAACAGGGGGCGTTCCATGAGCAGTTCTTC. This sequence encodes CASSLEQGAFHEQFF.

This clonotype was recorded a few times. In DNA form, the CDR3 reads TGCGCCAGCAGCTTGGAAACTAGCGGGAGGACCCGGAGGGCGGTCGGCCGGGAGCTGTTTTTT. Translated, it gives CASSLETSGRTRRAVGRELFF. The J gene is TRBJ2-2, the V gene TRBV5-1; TRBD2 aligns across 12 bases. The V and J ends lost 0 bases and 9 bases, in that order; junction bases with no gene match: 21. CDR3 length: 21 amino acids. Germline values: CDR1 SGHRS, CDR2 YFSETQ.

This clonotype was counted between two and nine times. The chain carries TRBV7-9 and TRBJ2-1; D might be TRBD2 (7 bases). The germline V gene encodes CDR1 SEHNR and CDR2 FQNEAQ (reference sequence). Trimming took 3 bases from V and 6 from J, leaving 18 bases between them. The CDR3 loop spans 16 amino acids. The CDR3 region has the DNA TGTGCCAGCAGCTTGTCAGGAGGAGGGGGGGGCAATGAGCAGTTCTTC. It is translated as CASSLSGGGGGNEQFF.

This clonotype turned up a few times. CDR3 sequence reads: CASSPPEGARNYGYTF. CDR3 DNA: TGTGCCAGCAGCCCCCCAGAGGGGGCGCGAAACTATGGCTACACCTTC. The chain is built from TRBV9 and TRBJ1-2, with 7 bases matching TRBD1. Germline loops: CDR1 SGDLS, CDR2 YYNGEE. The length of the CDR3 is 16 residues. V lost 4 bases and J lost 2; bases outside the gene matches: 11.

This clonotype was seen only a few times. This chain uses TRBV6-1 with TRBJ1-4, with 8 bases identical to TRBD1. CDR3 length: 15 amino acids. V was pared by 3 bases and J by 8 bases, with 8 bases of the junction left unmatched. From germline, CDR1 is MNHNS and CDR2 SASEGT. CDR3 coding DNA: TGTGCCAGCAGTGAGAGGACAGGGCTTCACGAAAAACTGTTTTTT. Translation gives CASSERTGLHEKLFF.

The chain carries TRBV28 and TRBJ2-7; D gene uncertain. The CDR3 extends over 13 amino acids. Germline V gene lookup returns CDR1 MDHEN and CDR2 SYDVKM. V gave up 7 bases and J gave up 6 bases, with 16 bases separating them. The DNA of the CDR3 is TGTGCCAGCATGGTAGATGAGAATCCCGAGCAGTACTTC. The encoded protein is CASMVDENPEQYF.

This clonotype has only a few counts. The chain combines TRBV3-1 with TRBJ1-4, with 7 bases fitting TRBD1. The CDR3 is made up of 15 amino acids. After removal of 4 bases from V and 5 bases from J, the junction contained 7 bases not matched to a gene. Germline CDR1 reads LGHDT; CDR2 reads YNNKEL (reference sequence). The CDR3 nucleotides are TGTGCCAGCAGCCTACCCGGGACAGAAAATGAAAAACTGTTTTTT. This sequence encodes CASSLPGTENEKLFF.

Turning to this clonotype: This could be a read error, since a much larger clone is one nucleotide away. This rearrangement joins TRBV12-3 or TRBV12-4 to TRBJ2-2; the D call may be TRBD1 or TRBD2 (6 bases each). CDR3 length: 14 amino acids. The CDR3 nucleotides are TGTGGCAGCTCATGGGGGGCAACTACCGGGGAGCTGTTTTTT. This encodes CGSSWGATTGELFF.

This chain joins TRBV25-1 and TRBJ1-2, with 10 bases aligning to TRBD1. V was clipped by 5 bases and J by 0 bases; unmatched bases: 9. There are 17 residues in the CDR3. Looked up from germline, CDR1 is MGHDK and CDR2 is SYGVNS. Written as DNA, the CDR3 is TGTGCCAGCAGTCCGGGACAGGGGACCCCTTCTAACTATGGCTACACCTTC. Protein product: CASSPGQGTPSNYGYTF.